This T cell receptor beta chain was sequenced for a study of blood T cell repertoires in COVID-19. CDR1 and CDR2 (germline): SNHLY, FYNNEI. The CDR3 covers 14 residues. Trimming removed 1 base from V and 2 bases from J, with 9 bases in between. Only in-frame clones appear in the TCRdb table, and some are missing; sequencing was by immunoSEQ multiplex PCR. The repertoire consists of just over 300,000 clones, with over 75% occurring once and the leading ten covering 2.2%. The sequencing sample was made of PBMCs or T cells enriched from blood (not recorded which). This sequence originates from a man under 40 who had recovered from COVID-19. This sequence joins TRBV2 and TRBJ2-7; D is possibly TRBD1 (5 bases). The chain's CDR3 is CASSEEGFTYEQYF. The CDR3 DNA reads TGTGCCAGCAGTGAAGAGGGGTTTACCTACGAGCAGTACTTC.